Below are 19 T cell receptor beta chains sequenced from a single sample in a study of blood T cell repertoires in COVID-19. TCRdb keeps only in-frame clones here, not all; method: immunoSEQ multiplex PCR. The table has about 48,000 clones, 60% to 80% seen once. Sequencing was carried out using peripheral blood. Receptors originate from a human donor with active or convalescent COVID-19. The donor label of this sample is uncertain.

The chain recombines TRBV30 with TRBJ1-2; 11 nucleotides agree with TRBD1. Germline V gene data show CDR1 as GTSNPN and CDR2 as SVGIG (reference sequence). Trimming at V came to 7 bases and at J to 8 bases, leaving 12 bases not matched to a gene. The CDR3 contains 14 residues. CDR3 residues: CASRPGQGARGYTF. CDR3 nucleotide sequence: TGTGCCTCACGACCAGGACAGGGGGCTAGAGGCTACACCTTC. The complete variable domain, with remaining parts taken from reference TRBV30 and TRBJ1-2, reads SQTIHQWPATLVQPVGSPLSLECTVEGTSNPNLYWYRQAAGRGLQLLFYSVGIGQISSEVPQNLSASRPQDRQFILSSKKLLLSDSGFYLCASRPGQGARGYTFGSGTRLTVV.

The J gene is TRBJ2-4, the V gene TRBV6-5, with 10 bases fitting TRBD1. Germline V gene sequence: CDR1 MNHEY, CDR2 SVGAGI. V shed 7 bases and J 15 bases; nucleotides not matched to a gene: 12. The CDR3 covers 13 residues. CDR3 sequence: CASKGDRGPGRYF. CDR3 DNA: TGTGCCAGCAAAGGGGACAGGGGCCCCGGGAGGTACTTC.

This clone has a single count. The chain joins TRBV21-1 to TRBJ2-5; the DNA was not used to check the table's D call, TRBD1. TRBV21-1 is a documented pseudogene. The CDR3 is made up of 15 amino acids. CDR3 in amino acids: CASSGARWDQETQYF. The CDR3 DNA follows: TGTGCCAGCAGCGGGGCTAGGTGGGACCAAGAGACCCAGTACTTC.

V gene TRBV6-5 combines with J gene TRBJ2-7, with D possibly TRBD1 on 7 matching bases. Trimming pared 2 bases from V and 4 bases from J, leaving 15 bases between. This CDR3 has 15 residues. CDR1 is MNHEY, CDR2 SVGAGI, per germline. The CDR3 DNA reads as TGTGCCAGCAGTTACCGGGGGACAGCCCAATACGAGCAGTACTTC. It encodes CASSYRGTAQYEQYF.

The chain combines TRBV7-2 with TRBJ2-7, with 7 bases that match TRBD2. CDR3 size: 14 residues. Germline-derived CDR1 and CDR2 are SGHTA and FQGNSA. Trimming at V came to 2 bases and at J to 1 base, leaving 2 bases not matched to a gene. CDR3 sequence reads: CASSLLADSYEQYF. CDR3 in DNA: TGTGCCAGCAGCTTACTAGCGGATTCCTACGAGCAGTACTTC. The full variable domain, with the rest looked up from reference TRBV7-2 and TRBJ2-7, is GAGVSQSPSNKVTEKGKDVELRCDPISGHTALYWYRQSLGQGLEFLIYFQGNSAPDKSGLPSDRFSAERTGGSVSTLTIQRTQQEDSAVYLCASSLLADSYEQYFGPGTRLTVT.

This chain connects TRBV7-8 to TRBJ2-1; TRBD1 might be the D (7 bases). Trimming took 3 bases from V and 0 from J, leaving 21 bases between them. Germline values: CDR1 SGHVS, CDR2 FQNEAQ. This CDR3 is 19 amino acids long. This chain's CDR3 is CASSLPGGLRSSSYNEQFF. CDR3 DNA sequence: TGTGCCAGCAGCTTGCCAGGGGGACTCCGTTCAAGCTCCTACAATGAGCAGTTCTTC.

The chain combines TRBV5-4 with TRBJ2-2; the D gene is possibly TRBD2 (6 bases). There are 17 residues in the CDR3. Trimming took 4 bases from V and 7 from J, leaving 23 bases between them. Germline CDR1 is SGHNT and CDR2 is YYREEE (reference sequence). CDR3 nucleotide sequence: TGTGCCAGCAGCCCGGGCTTCTATCGGGAGTACAACGGGGAGCTGTTTTTT. This encodes CASSPGFYREYNGELFF.

A note on this clone: The identical CDR3 is also encoded by other nucleotide sequences in the sample. This chain connects TRBV11-2 to TRBJ2-5, with D tentatively TRBD2 (6 bases). From germline, CDR1 is SGHAT and CDR2 FQNNGV. Trimming shortened V by 3 bases and J by 2 bases, and 7 bases separated the two germline ends. The CDR3 runs to 13 residues. CDR3 coding DNA: TGTGCCAGCAGCTTCAGCGGGCAAGAGACCCAGTACTTC. This encodes CASSFSGQETQYF. Based on the CDR3 plus reference TRBV11-2 and TRBJ2-5, the full variable domain is EAGVAQSPRYKIIEKRQSVAFWCNPISGHATLYWYQQILGQGPKLLIQFQNNGVVDDSQLPKDRFSAERLKGVDSTLKIQPAKLEDSAVYLCASSFSGQETQYFGPGTRLLVL.

The chain has TRBV24-1 and TRBJ2-3; TRBD2 matches 8 bases. Trimming at V came to 4 bases and at J to 2 bases, leaving 7 bases not matched to a gene. The CDR3 runs to 16 residues. Germline CDR1 reads KGHDR; CDR2 reads SFDVKD. The CDR3 DNA sequence: TGTGCCACCAGTGAGAGTAGCGGGACTGCCACAGATACGCAGTATTTT. Encoded protein: CATSESSGTATDTQYF.

The chain links TRBV11-3 to TRBJ2-2; perhaps TRBD2 as D (5 bases). Germline V gives CDR1 SGHNT, CDR2 YENEEA. V was pared by 0 bases and J by 5 bases, with 7 bases between. The CDR3 covers 14 residues. The CDR3 DNA reads as TGTGCCAGCAGCTTAGATCGCGGGACCGGGGAGCTGTTTTTT. The encoded protein is CASSLDRGTGELFF.

This clone was seen a few times. The CDR3 is CASSFLPLYGYTF. The CDR3 DNA follows: TGTGCCAGCAGTTTTCTTCCTCTCTATGGCTACACCTTC. The chain links TRBV12-3 or TRBV12-4 to TRBJ1-2; no reliable D call. V was pared by 3 bases and J by 4 bases, with 9 bases between. The CDR3 loop spans 13 amino acids.

The chain is built from TRBV7-7 and TRBJ2-2; 7 positions match TRBD1. V trimming: 6 bases; J trimming: 5 bases; junction bases outside the gene matches: 9. Germline V gene data show CDR1 as SSHAT and CDR2 as FNYEAQ (reference sequence). This CDR3 is built from 15 residues. CDR3: CASSPGQRGTGELFF. The CDR3 DNA is TGTGCCAGCAGTCCGGGACAGAGGGGAACCGGGGAGCTGTTTTTT.

V is TRBV18 and J is TRBJ2-1; TRBD2 might be the D (6 bases). Germline assignment: CDR1 KGHSH and CDR2 LQKENI. The germline V and J ends were trimmed by 0 bases and 3 bases, with 18 bases remaining between them. The CDR3 is 18 residues long. CDR3 sequence reads: CASSPPNFRLEGYNEQFF. The CDR3 region has the DNA TGTGCCAGCTCACCACCGAACTTCAGGTTGGAGGGCTACAATGAGCAGTTCTTC.

The chain couples TRBV6-5 to TRBJ2-7, with TRBD2 matching 11 bases. This CDR3 has 15 residues. V lost 2 bases to trimming and J lost 6 bases; unmatched junction nucleotides: 6. Germline CDR1 and CDR2: MNHEY and SVGAGI. CDR3 in amino acids: CASSYVASGRFEQYF. CDR3 DNA sequence: TGTGCCAGCAGTTACGTAGCTAGCGGGAGGTTCGAGCAGTACTTC.

The chain has TRBV28 and TRBJ1-5; D is unresolved. Germline-derived CDR1 and CDR2 are MDHEN and SYDVKM. The CDR3 loop spans 14 amino acids. V shed 6 bases and J shed 3 bases, with 12 bases lying between them. The CDR3 here is CASSESGNNQPQHF. The DNA of the CDR3 is TGTGCCAGCAGCGAGTCGGGGAACAATCAGCCCCAGCATTTT.

This chain connects TRBV4-1 to TRBJ1-1; D ambiguous. In germline, CDR1 is MGHRA, CDR2 YSYEKL. The CDR3 loop spans 17 amino acids. Trimming took 4 bases from V and 0 from J, leaving 18 bases between them. The CDR3 DNA sequence: TGCGCCAGCAGCCGCGCCGGGGTCGTTATTATGAACACTGAAGCTTTCTTT. This sequence encodes CASSRAGVVIMNTEAFF.

The J gene is TRBJ1-6, the V gene TRBV11-3, with D perhaps matching TRBD1 (6 bases). Germline CDR1 SGHNT, CDR2 YENEEA. The CDR3 is 17 residues long. V was cut by 3 bases and J by 7 bases, with 19 bases left in between. CDR3 DNA: TGTGCCAGCAGCTTTCCTCAGGGGCTTTTCGGAAATTCACCCCTCCACTTT. It is translated as CASSFPQGLFGNSPLHF.

This clone came up a few times. V usage is TRBV6-6 and J usage is TRBJ1-6; 9 bases are shared with TRBD1. The CDR3 has 16 amino acids. V shed 0 bases and J 7 bases; nucleotides not matched to a gene: 4. Per germline, CDR1 MNHNY and CDR2 SVGAGI (reference sequence). CDR3 residues: CASSYSPTGGNSPLHF. The CDR3 DNA follows: TGTGCCAGCAGTTACTCGCCGACAGGGGGGAATTCACCCCTCCACTTT.

The rearrangement joins TRBV6-1 to TRBJ1-2; D is undetermined. The germline V gene has CDR1 MNHNS and CDR2 SASEGT. The CDR3 is 12 amino acids. The germline V and J ends were trimmed by 3 bases and 0 bases, with 2 bases remaining between them. The CDR3 DNA is TGTGCCAGCAGTGACACTAACTATGGCTACACCTTC. It yields the protein CASSDTNYGYTF.